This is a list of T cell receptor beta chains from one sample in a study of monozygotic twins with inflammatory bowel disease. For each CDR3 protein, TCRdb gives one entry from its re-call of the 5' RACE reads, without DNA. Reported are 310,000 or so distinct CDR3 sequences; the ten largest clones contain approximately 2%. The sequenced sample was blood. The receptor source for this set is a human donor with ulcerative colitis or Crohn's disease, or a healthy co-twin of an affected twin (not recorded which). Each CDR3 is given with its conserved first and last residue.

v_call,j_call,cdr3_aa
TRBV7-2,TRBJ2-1,CASSSSGTAYNEQFF
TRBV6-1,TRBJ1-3,CASSRSASPGNTIYF
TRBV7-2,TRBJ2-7,CASGGESPIGEQYF
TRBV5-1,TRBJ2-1,CASSSGLEITPNEQFF
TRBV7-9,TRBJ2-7,CASSSPEGTGTYEQYF
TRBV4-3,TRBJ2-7,CASSQDSSLGGYEQYF
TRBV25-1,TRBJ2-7,CASSDVTDSYEQYF
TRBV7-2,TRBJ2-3,CASSRGLAGTASTQYF
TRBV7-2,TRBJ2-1,CASSFGFGAYREQFF
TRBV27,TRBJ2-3,CASSPGRSDTQYF
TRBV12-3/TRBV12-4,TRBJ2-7,CASSRLGYEQYF
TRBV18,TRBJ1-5,CASSLVWDETQHF
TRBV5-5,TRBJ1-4,CASSFQGSDEKLFF
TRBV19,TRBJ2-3,CASSGPSSTDTQYF
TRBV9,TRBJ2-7,CASSVSGGAQEQYF
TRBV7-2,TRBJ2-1,CASSSIGTGVYNEQFF
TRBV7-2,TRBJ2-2,CASSWTGVTNTGGELFF
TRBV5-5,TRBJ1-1,CASSLRTVNTEAFF
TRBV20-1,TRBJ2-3,CSARGSGGTRSTDTQYF
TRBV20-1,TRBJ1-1,CRARARDTPDAFF
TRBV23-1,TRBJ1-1,CASSRQENTEAFF
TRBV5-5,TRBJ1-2,CASSLDATNYGYTF
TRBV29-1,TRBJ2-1,CSVEPGTLSYNEQFF
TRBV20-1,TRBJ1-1,CSARGLGTTEAFF
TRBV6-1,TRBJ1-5,CASSDSGEDQPQHF
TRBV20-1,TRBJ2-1,CSARPPQGIDEQFF
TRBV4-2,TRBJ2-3,CASSQDLGRGRRADTQYF
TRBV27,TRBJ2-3,CASSPPQGISTDTQYF
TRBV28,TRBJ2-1,CASTSFRHRFF
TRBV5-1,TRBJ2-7,CASSFSREDEQYF
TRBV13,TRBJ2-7,CASSLRGGPYEQYF
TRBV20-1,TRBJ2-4,CSASRRPSISRAKNIQYF
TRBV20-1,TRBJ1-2,CSARDLRGSNYGYTF
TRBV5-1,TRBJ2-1,CASRDGTGGINEQFF
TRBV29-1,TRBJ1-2,CSVVDRGYGYTF
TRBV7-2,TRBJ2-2,CASSLVGSGNTGELFF
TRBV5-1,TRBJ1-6,CASSLQDHNSPLHF
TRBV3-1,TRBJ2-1,CASSQSGTSNEQFF
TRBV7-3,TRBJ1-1,CASSSGPMNTEAFF
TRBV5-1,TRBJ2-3,CASSLVLAGGTSTGTQYF